This T cell receptor beta chain derives from a study of CD8+CD57+ T cells in acquired aplastic anemia. Study overall: Sorted CD4+ and CD8+ cells yielded DNA averaging around 3.2 ug.

All sequencing subjects had displayed CD8+CD57+ cell expansion on flow cytometry. Severe acquired aplastic anemia was present in every patient. This clonotype appeared many times. What it recognizes is unknown. V shed 4 bases and J 6 bases; nucleotides not matched to a gene: 16. The CDR3 has 20 amino acids. Per germline, CDR1 WSHSY and CDR2 SAAADI. Notes on the study in general: The study identified roughly 29 CD8+ CDR3 sequences shared by patients and controls.

Genomic DNA provided the template from which TCR beta VDJ and CDR3 profiles were obtained. A single record per CDR3 protein comes from TCRdb applying MiXCR to the reads. The table shows 150,000 to 180,000 distinct CDR3 sequences, with approximately 52% occurring only once. This clonotype was obtained from a human donor with aplastic anemia. This chain connects TRBV10-2 to TRBJ2-2; 14 positions match TRBD2. Sequencing input: sorted CD4+, CD8+, or CD8+CD57+ T cells (not recorded which) from PBMCs. The CDR3 spells CASSVPRTSGGQGVAGELFF. The CDR3 coding sequence is TGCGCCAGCAGTGTGCCAAGGACTAGCGGGGGGCAGGGAGTCGCCGGGGAGCTGTTTTTT.